This note documents a single T cell receptor beta chain sequence. Its matching antigen is unknown. A junction end diverges from the germline sequence, so it may reflect a read error. Isolation of CD4+ T cells took place after less than 12 days of culture. These data come from a study of vaccination effects on CD4 cells after COVID-19. Germline CDR1 is LNHDA and CDR2 is SQIVND (reference sequence). The CDR3 runs to 17 residues. The repertoire was sequenced with immunoSEQ multiplex PCR; TCRdb's copy has only in-frame clones and lacks some. Seen here are around 46,000 clones, over 50% observed once, and the top ten hold roughly 5.1%.

The TCR was taken from a human donor who received a COVID-19 vaccine. The chain uses TRBV19 and TRBJ2-1; the match to TRBD1 covers 9 bases. The sequenced sample was CD4+ T cells from PBMCs cultured without peptide, obtained before COVID-19 vaccination. The CDR3 nucleotides are TGTGCCACTGAAGCGGACAGGGGTCAATTAAGTTACAATGGGCAGTTCTTC. This gives the protein CATEADRGQLSYNGQFF.